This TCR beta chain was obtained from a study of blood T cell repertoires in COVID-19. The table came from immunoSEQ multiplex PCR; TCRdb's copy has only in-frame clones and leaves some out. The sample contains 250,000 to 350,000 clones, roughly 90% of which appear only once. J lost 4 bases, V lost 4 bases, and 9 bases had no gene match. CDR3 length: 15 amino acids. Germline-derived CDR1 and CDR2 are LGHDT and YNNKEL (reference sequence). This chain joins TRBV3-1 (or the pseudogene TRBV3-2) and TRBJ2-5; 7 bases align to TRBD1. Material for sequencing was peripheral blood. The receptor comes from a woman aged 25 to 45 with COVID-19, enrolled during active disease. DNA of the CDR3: TGTGCCAGCAGCCCGCCGACAGGGTGGGGAGAGACCCAGTACTTC. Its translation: CASSPPTGWGETQYF.